The 23 T cell receptor beta chains below come from one sample, sequenced in a study of shared clonotypes between healthy human individuals. Profiled with immunoSEQ multiplex PCR; TCRdb holds only in-frame clones, not every one. Of approximately 2.5 million clones detected, around 90% appear once; the ten largest clones hold 0.11% to 0.15%. Specimen: naive CD4+ T cells sorted from blood. The subset is: CD45RA+ positively selected. These TCRs come from a man aged 18-30 years in good health.

This chain uses TRBV7-3 with TRBJ2-2; D might be TRBD1 (6 bases). This CDR3 has 18 residues. The germline V gene encodes CDR1 SGHTA and CDR2 FQGTGA. The germline V and J ends were trimmed by 5 bases and 0 bases, with 19 bases remaining between them. CDR3 sequence reads: CASSRTPGTLANTGELFF. The CDR3, as DNA: TGTGCCAGCAGCCGGACACCCGGGACACTCGCGAACACCGGGGAGCTGTTTTTT.

The rearrangement links TRBV7-9 to TRBJ1-2; tentative D call: TRBD1 (6 bases). The V end lost 1 base, the J end lost 3 bases, and 12 bases lay between the germline ends. The CDR3 loop spans 15 amino acids. Germline loops: CDR1 SEHNR, CDR2 FQNEAQ (reference sequence). Here the CDR3 reads CASSLVGRGDYGYTF. As DNA, the CDR3 is TGTGCCAGCAGCTTAGTTGGCAGGGGCGACTATGGCTACACCTTC.

This clone was detected a few times. The J gene is TRBJ2-2, the V gene TRBV6-1, with TRBD1 matching over 7 bases. J was trimmed by 0 bases and V by 3 bases; bases with no gene match: 7. Germline-derived CDR1 and CDR2 are MNHNS and SASEGT. The CDR3 has 17 residues. As DNA, the CDR3 is TGTGCCAGCAGTGACACACCGGGACAGACGAACACCGGGGAGCTGTTTTTT. It codes for CASSDTPGQTNTGELFF.

This clone appeared once. The sample has other DNA sequences that encode this CDR3 too. The chain joins TRBV10-3 to TRBJ1-4; D may be TRBD1 (6 bases). The CDR3 length is 13 residues. V was cut by 0 bases and J by 7 bases, with 6 bases left in between. Germline CDR1 is ENHRY and CDR2 is SYGVKD. The CDR3 loop reads CAISESTGEKLFF. The CDR3 nucleotides read TGTGCCATCAGTGAGTCGACAGGTGAAAAACTGTTTTTT.

The chain has TRBV7-2 and TRBJ2-1; weak D call: TRBD2 (6 bases). Trimming took 5 bases from V and 4 from J, leaving 15 bases between them. Germline CDR1 reads SGHTA; CDR2 reads FQGNSA. The CDR3 has 15 amino acids. The CDR3 loop is CASSTPDYWYNEQFF. DNA of the CDR3: TGTGCCAGCAGCACACCGGACTATTGGTACAATGAGCAGTTCTTC. Filled out from reference TRBV7-2 and TRBJ2-1, the complete variable domain reads GAGVSQSPSNKVTEKGKDVELRCDPISGHTALYWYRQSLGQGLEFLIYFQGNSAPDKSGLPSDRFSAERTGGSVSTLTIQRTQQEDSAVYLCASSTPDYWYNEQFFGPGTRLTVL.

This rearrangement joins TRBV7-9 to TRBJ1-1, with D hard to call. In germline, CDR1 is SEHNR, CDR2 FQNEAQ (reference sequence). The CDR3 is 16 amino acids. V lost 4 bases and J lost 4, with 19 bases in between. This CDR3 is CASSSIGVGGRTEAFF. CDR3 coding DNA: TGTGCCAGCAGCTCCATCGGAGTGGGCGGGCGCACTGAAGCTTTCTTT.

This chain connects TRBV28 to TRBJ2-7; D gene ambiguous. Germline CDR1 is MDHEN and CDR2 is SYDVKM. This CDR3 is 14 amino acids long. Trimming left V 7 bases short and J 6 bases short, with 19 bases between. CDR3 nucleotide sequence: TGTGCCAGCAACACCGGTACCACACCTCCCGAGCAGTACTTC. It translates to CASNTGTTPPEQYF.

The J gene is TRBJ2-2, the V gene TRBV5-1; 10 nucleotides agree with TRBD2. CDR3 size: 18 residues. Trimming removed 3 bases from V and 6 bases from J; junction bases left unmatched: 14. The germline V gene has CDR1 SGHRS and CDR2 YFSETQ. CDR3 sequence (DNA): TGCGCCAGCAGCTCGCGGCCCTGGACTAGCGGCGTACCCGGGGAGCTGTTTTTT. This encodes CASSSRPWTSGVPGELFF.

This clone showed up just a few times. The CDR3: CASSRDRGSPLHF. The CDR3 region has the DNA TGTGCCAGCAGCAGGGACAGGGGTTCACCCCTCCACTTT. V usage is TRBV5-6 and J usage is TRBJ1-6, with TRBD1 matching over 10 bases. Germline assignment: CDR1 SGHDT and CDR2 YYEEEE. V lost 4 bases to trimming and J lost 9 bases; unmatched junction nucleotides: 1. The CDR3 runs to 13 residues.

V and J are TRBV28 and TRBJ1-4; a possible D gene is TRBD1 (5 bases). The CDR3 consists of 15 residues. Germline assignment: CDR1 MDHEN and CDR2 SYDVKM. V was clipped by 6 bases and J by 2 bases, with 13 bases between them. The CDR3 bases are TGTGCCAGCAGGGGGGAAGGGGAGACTAATGAAAAACTGTTTTTT. It is translated as CASRGEGETNEKLFF.

V usage is TRBV10-3 and J usage is TRBJ1-2; TRBD1 is a possible D gene (5 bases). CDR3 length equals 13 residues. Between the trimmed V and J ends, which lost 6 bases and 2 bases, there was a span of 10 bases. The germline CDR1 and CDR2 sequences are ENHRY and SYGVKD. CDR3 protein: CAISLDKNYGYTF. Here the CDR3 DNA reads TGTGCCATCAGCTTGGACAAAAACTATGGCTACACCTTC.

This rearrangement joins TRBV18 to TRBJ2-2, with TRBD2 matching over 10 bases. The germline CDR1 and CDR2 sequences are KGHSH and LQKENI. The CDR3 covers 16 residues. Losses at the gene ends were 5 bases for V and 3 bases for J; bases not matched to a gene: 6. CDR3 amino acids: CASSVLAGTYTGELFF. CDR3 nucleotide sequence: TGTGCCAGCTCAGTACTAGCGGGGACATACACCGGGGAGCTGTTTTTT.

For this clone: Other DNA sequences in this sample translate to the same CDR3. The chain is built from TRBV9 and TRBJ1-1; D remains ambiguous. This CDR3 spans 13 amino acids. Trimming took 0 bases from V and 2 from J, leaving 5 bases between them. Germline V gene sequence: CDR1 SGDLS, CDR2 YYNGEE. DNA for the CDR3: TGTGCCAGCAGCGTAGCCTCAAACACTGAAGCTTTCTTT. It specifies CASSVASNTEAFF. Supplemented by reference TRBV9 and TRBJ1-1, the full variable domain reads DSGVTQTPKHLITATGQRVTLRCSPRSGDLSVYWYQQSLDQGLQFLIQYYNGEERAKGNILERFSAQQFPDLHSELNLSSLELGDSALYFCASSVASNTEAFFGQGTRLTVV.

This chain connects TRBV6-5 to TRBJ1-6; D gene ambiguous. V lost 0 bases and J 13 bases, leaving 10 bases between the germline ends. CDR1 MNHEY and CDR2 SVGAGI come from the germline V gene. The CDR3 runs to 13 residues. The CDR3, as DNA: TGTGCCAGCAGTTACTCGATACAGCGGCCCCTCCACTTT. The encoded protein is CASSYSIQRPLHF.

The J gene is TRBJ2-7, the V gene TRBV4-3; 8 bases are shared with TRBD2. The CDR3 has 16 amino acids. With 2 bases clipped from V and 5 bases from J, the junction kept 11 bases outside the gene matches. Per the germline V gene, CDR1 is LGHNA and CDR2 is YSLEER. The CDR3 sequence is CASSQTGRGAGDEQYF. The CDR3 coding sequence is TGCGCCAGCAGCCAAACCGGCCGCGGAGCGGGAGACGAGCAGTACTTC.

The chain links TRBV7-2 to TRBJ1-2; 8 bases line up with TRBD1. V shed 7 bases and J 0 bases; nucleotides not matched to a gene: 10. The germline CDR1 and CDR2 sequences are SGHTA and FQGNSA. The CDR3 sequence is 16 residues long. In DNA, the CDR3 is TGTGCCAGCACCTATACAGGGGGTTTTTCTAACTATGGCTACACCTTC. Protein: CASTYTGGFSNYGYTF.

As concerns this clone: Other nucleotide sequences in the sample specify the same CDR3. This chain links TRBV9 with TRBJ2-3, with D hard to call. The CDR3 contains 12 residues. The V and J ends lost 2 bases and 6 bases respectively, with 7 bases between them. The germline gives CDR1 SGDLS, CDR2 YYNGEE. In DNA form, the CDR3 reads TGTGCCAGCAGCGTGTACGGGGATACGCAGTATTTT. Translation gives CASSVYGDTQYF.

The chain carries TRBV11-2 and TRBJ1-2; no reliable D call. With 9 bases removed from V and 0 bases from J, the gap between germline ends came to 11 bases. This CDR3 is 13 amino acids long. Germline values: CDR1 SGHAT, CDR2 FQNNGV. CDR3 sequence reads: CASSPNTNYGYTF. The CDR3 DNA reads TGTGCCAGTAGCCCCAATACTAACTATGGCTACACCTTC.

The chain combines TRBV7-9 with TRBJ2-7; TRBD2 aligns across 8 bases. This CDR3 is 17 amino acids long. Germline CDR1 is SEHNR and CDR2 is FQNEAQ (reference sequence). The ends lost 5 bases at V and 5 bases at J; junction bases unmatched: 17. The CDR3 loop is CASSPLAGGVSAHEQYF. The CDR3 DNA reads as TGTGCCAGCAGCCCCCTTGCGGGGGGCGTATCGGCTCACGAGCAGTACTTC. The full variable domain, completed using reference TRBV7-9 and TRBJ2-7, is DTGVSQNPRHKITKRGQNVTFRCDPISEHNRLYWYRQTLGQGPEFLTYFQNEAQLEKSRLLSDRFSAERPKGSFSTLEIQRTEQGDSAMYLCASSPLAGGVSAHEQYFGPGTRLTVT.

V usage is TRBV7-9 and J usage is TRBJ2-7, with 9 bases identical to TRBD2. The ends lost 5 bases at V and 7 bases at J; junction bases unmatched: 15. The CDR3 totals 16 residues. CDR1 is SEHNR and CDR2 is FQNEAQ in the germline V gene (reference sequence). CDR3: CASSLALSGSGNEQYF. In DNA, the CDR3 is TGTGCCAGCAGCCTCGCCCTTAGCGGGAGTGGGAATGAGCAGTACTTC.

The V and J genes are TRBV5-1 and TRBJ2-2; D is unresolved. V was cut by 4 bases and J by 3 bases, with 10 bases left in between. The CDR3 is made up of 14 amino acids. The germline V gene encodes CDR1 SGHRS and CDR2 YFSETQ. CDR3 protein: CASSVVGDTGELFF. The CDR3 nucleotides read TGCGCCAGCAGCGTGGTTGGGGACACCGGGGAGCTGTTTTTT.

The DNA for the CDR3 is TGCGCCAGCAGTGCCGGACACCCTACAGATACGCAGTATTTT. It translates to CASSAGHPTDTQYF. The rearrangement joins TRBV10-1 to TRBJ2-3; D possibly corresponds to TRBD1 (5 bases). The CDR3 totals 14 residues. The V gene's germline CDR1 is WNHNN and CDR2 SYGVQD (reference sequence). V lost 4 bases, J lost 3 bases, and 11 bases lay in between.

Concerning this clone itself: This sample includes further DNA sequences coding for the same CDR3. J is TRBJ2-7 and V is TRBV7-2, with TRBD2 identical over 8 bases. CDR3 length: 15 amino acids. From germline, CDR1 is SGHTA and CDR2 FQGNSA. Germline trimming cut 1 base from V and 2 bases from J; bases unmatched to any gene: 4. CDR3 in DNA: TGTGCCAGCAGCTTAGGTGCGGGAGGCCCCTACGAGCAGTACTTC. Its protein product is CASSLGAGGPYEQYF.